This T cell receptor beta chain was recovered during a study of monozygotic twins with inflammatory bowel disease. Following a re-call of the 5' RACE reads, TCRdb has one entry per CDR3 protein and lacks DNA. The repertoire table contains 330,000 or so distinct CDR3 sequences. Whole blood without T cell sorting served as the source of isolated total RNA. On this clonotype: As yet, its antigen is unknown.

Overall study findings and caveats: No repertoire similarity difference was seen between concordant and discordant twins; power was possibly limited.

The CDR3 is 16 amino acids. The specimen sequenced was blood. The V gene is TRBV12-3 or TRBV12-4, the J gene TRBJ2-7. The TCR comes from a human donor with ulcerative colitis or Crohn's disease, or a healthy co-twin of an affected twin (not recorded which). The CDR3 reads CASSLGSDGYSYEQYF.